Listed below are T cell receptor beta chains from one sample, sequenced in a study of cytomegalovirus exposure and HLA in healthy donors. Libraries were prepared by immunoSEQ multiplex PCR; TCRdb keeps only in-frame clonotypes and omits some of them. Of approximately 180,000 clones detected, roughly 86% appear once; the ten largest clones hold about 1.5%. Sample: PBMCs. These receptors were obtained from a woman aged 18-30 years in good health and CMV-seronegative. The CDR3 runs from the conserved cysteine through the conserved F or W. Each record gives: clone size, CDR3 length, D gene, J gene, V gene, CDR3 DNA, CDR3 protein. The D gene is left open where the match is weak. Not all rows give a size; the values are once, few, many and, for expanded clones, a class.

size: once; length: 15; D: TRBD2; J: TRBJ2-2; V: TRBV2; DNA: TGTGCCAGCAGGTCCACTAGCGGGAATACCGGGGAGCTGTTTTTT; CDR3: CASRSTSGNTGELFF
size: .; length: 17; D: TRBD1; J: TRBJ2-7; V: TRBV18; DNA: TGTGCCAGCTCACCACGTGTCTCCGGGACAGGGGGGGACGAGCAGTACTTC; CDR3: CASSPRVSGTGGDEQYF
size: .; length: 16; D: .; J: TRBJ1-2; V: TRBV6-1; DNA: TGTGCCAGCAGTGAAAATTTTGGGACACCCCTTGGAGGCTACACCTTC; CDR3: CASSENFGTPLGGYTF
size: .; length: 14; D: TRBD1; J: TRBJ1-5; V: TRBV29-1; DNA: TGCAGCGTTGGAGACGGGACAGCCAATCAGCCCCAGCATTTT; CDR3: CSVGDGTANQPQHF
size: many; length: 14; D: .; J: TRBJ1-1; V: TRBV4-1; DNA: TGCGCCAGCAGCCAAGAATTCAGGGATACTGAAGCTTTCTTT; CDR3: CASSQEFRDTEAFF
size: .; length: 17; D: TRBD2; J: TRBJ2-2; V: TRBV7-6; DNA: TGTGCCAGCAGCTCGGGACTAGCGGGAGGGCCAACCGGGGAGCTGTTTTTT; CDR3: CASSSGLAGGPTGELFF
size: .; length: 16; D: .; J: TRBJ1-4; V: TRBV4-1; DNA: TGCGCCAGCAGCCGAATTGGGGGGGAGATGGGTGAAAAACTGTTTTTT; CDR3: CASSRIGGEMGEKLFF
size: once; length: 13; D: TRBD1; J: TRBJ2-7; V: TRBV30; DNA: TGTGCCTGGAGTAGGTCAGGGGGCTACGAGCAGTACTTC; CDR3: CAWSRSGGYEQYF
size: .; length: 16; D: .; J: TRBJ2-5; V: TRBV5-1; DNA: TGCGCCAGCAGCTTTGGTGGAAGAGGAGGGCAAGAGACCCAGTACTTC; CDR3: CASSFGGRGGQETQYF
size: .; length: 15; D: TRBD2; J: TRBJ2-7; V: TRBV5-1; DNA: TGCGCCAGCAGCTTGTCGCCTAGCGGGAGCTACGAGCAGTACTTC; CDR3: CASSLSPSGSYEQYF
size: .; length: 16; D: TRBD2; J: TRBJ2-7; V: TRBV15; DNA: TGTGCCACCAGCGTTCGACGGACTAGAGCTGCCTACGAGCAGTACTTC; CDR3: CATSVRRTRAAYEQYF
size: .; length: 14; D: TRBD1; J: TRBJ1-2; V: TRBV6-6; DNA: TGTGCCAGCAGTTCCAGACAGGGATTAGGGGGCTACACCTTC; CDR3: CASSSRQGLGGYTF
size: .; length: 17; D: TRBD2; J: TRBJ2-3; V: TRBV11-3; DNA: TGTGCCAGCAGCCAGGGGCGCCTAGCGGGATTCACAGATACGCAGTATTTT; CDR3: CASSQGRLAGFTDTQYF
size: .; length: 15; D: .; J: TRBJ2-3; V: TRBV9; DNA: TGTGCCAGCACCGTGGGGGCAGGGGAAGAGAATACGCAGTATTTT; CDR3: CASTVGAGEENTQYF
size: .; length: 16; D: .; J: TRBJ1-5; V: TRBV19; DNA: TGTGCCAGTAGTATCGGGTTCGGAAATTTGAATCAGCCCCAGCATTTT; CDR3: CASSIGFGNLNQPQHF
size: once; length: 15; D: TRBD2; J: TRBJ2-5; V: TRBV10-1; DNA: TGCGCCAGCAGTGATGGGGGGGGAATTGGGGAGACCCAGTACTTC; CDR3: CASSDGGGIGETQYF
size: .; length: 15; D: .; J: TRBJ1-1; V: TRBV30; DNA: TGTGCCTGGAGTGTAGGAGGCTTTGGAGACACTGAAGCTTTCTTT; CDR3: CAWSVGGFGDTEAFF
size: .; length: 12; D: .; J: TRBJ2-5; V: TRBV11-3; DNA: TGTGCCAGCAGCTTAGATCGCACAACCCAGTACTTC; CDR3: CASSLDRTTQYF
size: .; length: 14; D: .; J: TRBJ2-7; V: TRBV6-6; DNA: TGTGCCAGCAGTTACTCGAAACAGGGAAACGAGCAGTACTTC; CDR3: CASSYSKQGNEQYF
size: once; length: 15; D: TRBD1; J: TRBJ1-1; V: TRBV12-5; DNA: TGTGCTAGTGGTTTGGTACGGACAGGGGTTACTGAAGCTTTCTTT; CDR3: CASGLVRTGVTEAFF
size: few; length: 12; D: .; J: TRBJ2-2; V: TRBV19; DNA: TGTGCCAGTAGTTCGGACACCGGGGAGCTGTTTTTT; CDR3: CASSSDTGELFF
size: .; length: 15; D: .; J: TRBJ2-2; V: TRBV5-3; DNA: TGTGCCAGAAGCCTTCTTACACTATCGGCCGGGGAGCTGTTTTTT; CDR3: CARSLLTLSAGELFF
size: .; length: 13; D: TRBD1; J: TRBJ1-5; V: TRBV29-1; DNA: TGCAGCGTTGGGGAAGACAGGGGTCAGCCCCAGCATTTT; CDR3: CSVGEDRGQPQHF
size: .; length: 16; D: TRBD2; J: TRBJ2-7; V: TRBV4-2; DNA: TGTGCCAGCAGCCAAGGCTCCACGGGAGGCTTGTACGAGCAGTACTTC; CDR3: CASSQGSTGGLYEQYF
size: .; length: 14; D: .; J: TRBJ1-2; V: TRBV7-9; DNA: TGTGCCAGCAGCTTACTGGGCCGAGACTATGGCTACACCTTC; CDR3: CASSLLGRDYGYTF
size: .; length: 18; D: TRBD1; J: TRBJ1-2; V: TRBV13; DNA: TGTGCCAGCAGCTTAGGGAGGGGGACAGGGCTCTCAAGGGGTGGCTACACCTTC; CDR3: CASSLGRGTGLSRGGYTF
size: .; length: 16; D: .; J: TRBJ1-1; V: TRBV10-1; DNA: TGCGCCAGCAGTGAGTCACGAGGCAGAACGAACACTGAAGCTTTCTTT; CDR3: CASSESRGRTNTEAFF
size: .; length: 15; D: .; J: TRBJ1-5; V: TRBV19; DNA: TGTGCCAGTAGTATGTGGCAGAATAGCAATCAGCCCCAGCATTTT; CDR3: CASSMWQNSNQPQHF
size: few; length: 14; D: TRBD1; J: TRBJ1-5; V: TRBV2; DNA: TGTGCCAGCAGCGGGACAGGAGACAATCAGCCCCAGCATTTT; CDR3: CASSGTGDNQPQHF
size: .; length: 11; D: .; J: TRBJ2-7; V: TRBV6-1; DNA: TGTGCCAGCAGTCCTAGCTACGAGCAGTACTTC; CDR3: CASSPSYEQYF
size: .; length: 12; D: TRBD1; J: TRBJ2-3; V: TRBV30; DNA: TGTGCTTGGACAGGGCGCACAGATACGCAGTATTTT; CDR3: CAWTGRTDTQYF
size: .; length: 16; D: TRBD2; J: TRBJ2-3; V: TRBV9; DNA: TGTGCCAGCAGCGTTAGCGGGGGGGCCGAATCGGATACGCAGTATTTT; CDR3: CASSVSGGAESDTQYF
size: once; length: 18; D: TRBD1; J: TRBJ1-1; V: TRBV7-8; DNA: TGTGCCAGCAGCTCCGTAGGTCGTAGGGGGCCGAGGAACACTGAAGCTTTCTTT; CDR3: CASSSVGRRGPRNTEAFF
size: .; length: 15; D: .; J: TRBJ1-2; V: TRBV27; DNA: TGTGCCAGCAGTATCCGGGACACGCCTTCTGGGGGCTACACCTTC; CDR3: CASSIRDTPSGGYTF
size: .; length: 17; D: .; J: TRBJ2-2; V: TRBV5-1; DNA: TGCGCCAGCAGGAGTATCACCGGGACACCTAACACCGGGGAGCTGTTTTTT; CDR3: CASRSITGTPNTGELFF
size: .; length: 13; D: .; J: TRBJ2-3; V: TRBV6-5; DNA: TGTGCCAGCAGCCAGTCCGGGAGTGATACGCAGTATTTT; CDR3: CASSQSGSDTQYF
size: few; length: 16; D: .; J: TRBJ2-7; V: TRBV4-1; DNA: TGCGCCAGCAGCCAATCCCCCCGGGACAAACTACGTGGGCAGTACTTC; CDR3: CASSQSPRDKLRGQYF
size: .; length: 16; D: .; J: TRBJ2-1; V: TRBV6-5; DNA: TGTGCCAGCAGTTACCGGACAGACAGCTCCTACAATGAGCAGTTCTTC; CDR3: CASSYRTDSSYNEQFF
size: .; length: 14; D: .; J: TRBJ1-1; V: TRBV6-1; DNA: TGTGCCAGCACCGAGGGGGGGCTGAACACTGAAGCTTTCTTT; CDR3: CASTEGGLNTEAFF
size: .; length: 15; D: TRBD2; J: TRBJ2-2; V: TRBV7-6; DNA: TGTGCCAGCAGCTTATCGACTAGCGGCCCCGGGGAGCTGTTTTTT; CDR3: CASSLSTSGPGELFF
size: .; length: 19; D: TRBD2; J: TRBJ2-1; V: TRBV5-1; DNA: TGCGCCAGCAGCTTCCCAGGGACTAGCGGGAGATTTCCCTACAATGAGCAGTTCTTC; CDR3: CASSFPGTSGRFPYNEQFF
size: few; length: 14; D: TRBD2; J: TRBJ2-5; V: TRBV4-2; DNA: TGTGCCAGCAGCCAAAGCGGGGGGGGAGAGACCCAGTACTTC; CDR3: CASSQSGGGETQYF
size: .; length: 14; D: .; J: TRBJ2-7; V: TRBV19; DNA: TGTGCCAGTACCCGGGGGACAGCTCCCTACGAGCAGTACTTC; CDR3: CASTRGTAPYEQYF
size: .; length: 13; D: .; J: TRBJ2-2; V: TRBV9; DNA: TGTGCCAGCAGCGTCTCTACAGCCGGGGAGCTGTTTTTT; CDR3: CASSVSTAGELFF
size: few; length: 15; D: .; J: TRBJ1-1; V: TRBV6-1; DNA: TGTGCCAGCAGTGAGGCTATACAGGGACCCTATGAAGCTTTCTTT; CDR3: CASSEAIQGPYEAFF
size: .; length: 15; D: TRBD1; J: TRBJ2-4; V: TRBV7-9; DNA: TGTGCCAGCAGCACCGGGACAGGGGTAAAAAACATTCAGTACTTC; CDR3: CASSTGTGVKNIQYF
size: .; length: 14; D: .; J: TRBJ1-3; V: TRBV12-5; DNA: TGTGCTAGTGGAGAGAGGTTCTCTGGAAACACCATATATTTT; CDR3: CASGERFSGNTIYF
size: once; length: 17; D: TRBD2; J: TRBJ2-3; V: TRBV28; DNA: TGTGCCAGCAGTTTACTCGGACTAGCGGGGGTTCCAGATACGCAGTATTTT; CDR3: CASSLLGLAGVPDTQYF
size: .; length: 15; D: TRBD2; J: TRBJ2-1; V: TRBV2; DNA: TGTGCCAGCAGTGAAGCTAGCGGACTAGTCACTGAGCAGTTCTTC; CDR3: CASSEASGLVTEQFF
size: .; length: 18; D: TRBD1; J: TRBJ1-2; V: TRBV23-1; DNA: TGCGCCAGCAGTCAAGAAGAAAACCGACAGGGATTCTCCTATGGCTACACCTTC; CDR3: CASSQEENRQGFSYGYTF
size: .; length: 14; D: .; J: TRBJ2-1; V: TRBV6-1; DNA: TGTGCCAGCACAACTACGGGGGCCTACAATGAGCAGTTCTTC; CDR3: CASTTTGAYNEQFF
size: .; length: 13; D: TRBD1; J: TRBJ2-4; V: TRBV5-1; DNA: TGCGCCAGCAGCTTGGAACAGGGGACCATTCAGTACTTC; CDR3: CASSLEQGTIQYF
size: .; length: 14; D: .; J: TRBJ2-3; V: TRBV5-1; DNA: TGCGCCAGCAGCCAGGGGACAAACAGAGATACGCAGTATTTT; CDR3: CASSQGTNRDTQYF
size: .; length: 18; D: .; J: TRBJ2-3; V: TRBV25-1; DNA: TGTGCCAGCAGTGAATCACTTAGGCGGAACGGGATTACAGATACGCAGTATTTT; CDR3: CASSESLRRNGITDTQYF
size: many; length: 13; D: .; J: TRBJ1-1; V: TRBV6-5; DNA: TGTGCCAGCAGTTTCAGGGAGAACACTGAAGCTTTCTTT; CDR3: CASSFRENTEAFF